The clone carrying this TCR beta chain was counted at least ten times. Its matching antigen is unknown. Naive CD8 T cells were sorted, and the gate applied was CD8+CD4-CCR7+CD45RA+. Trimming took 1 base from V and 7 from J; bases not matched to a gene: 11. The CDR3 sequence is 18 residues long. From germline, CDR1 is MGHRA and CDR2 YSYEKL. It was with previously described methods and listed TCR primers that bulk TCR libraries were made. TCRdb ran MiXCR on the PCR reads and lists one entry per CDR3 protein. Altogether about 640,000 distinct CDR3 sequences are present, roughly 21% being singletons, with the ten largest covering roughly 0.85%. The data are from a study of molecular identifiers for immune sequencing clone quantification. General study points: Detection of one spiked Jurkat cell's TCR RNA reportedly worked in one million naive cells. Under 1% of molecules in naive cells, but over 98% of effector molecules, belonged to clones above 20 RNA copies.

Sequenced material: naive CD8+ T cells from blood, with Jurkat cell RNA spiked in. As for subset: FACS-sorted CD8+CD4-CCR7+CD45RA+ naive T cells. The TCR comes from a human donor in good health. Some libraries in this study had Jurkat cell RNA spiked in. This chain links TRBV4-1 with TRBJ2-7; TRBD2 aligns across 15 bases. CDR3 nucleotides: TGCGCCAGCAGCCAAGTGGGGACTAGCGGGGGGCAAAGGTGGGAGCAGTACTTC. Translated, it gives CASSQVGTSGGQRWEQYF.